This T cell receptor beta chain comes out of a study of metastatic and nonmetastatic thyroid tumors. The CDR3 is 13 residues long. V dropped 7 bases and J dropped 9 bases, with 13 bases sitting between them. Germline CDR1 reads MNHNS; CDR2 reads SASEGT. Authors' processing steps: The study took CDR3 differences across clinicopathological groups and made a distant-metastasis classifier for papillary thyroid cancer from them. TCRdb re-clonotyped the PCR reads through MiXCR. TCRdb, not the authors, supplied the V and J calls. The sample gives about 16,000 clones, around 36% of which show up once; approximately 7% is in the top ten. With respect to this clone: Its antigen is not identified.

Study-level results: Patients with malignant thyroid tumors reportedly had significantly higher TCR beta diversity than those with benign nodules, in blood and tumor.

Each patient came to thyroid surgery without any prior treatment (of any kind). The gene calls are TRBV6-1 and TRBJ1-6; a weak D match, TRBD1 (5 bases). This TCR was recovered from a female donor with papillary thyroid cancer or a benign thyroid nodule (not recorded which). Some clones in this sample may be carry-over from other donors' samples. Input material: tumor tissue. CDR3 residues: CASTEGWISPLHF. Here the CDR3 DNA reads TGTGCCAGCACAGAGGGGTGGATTTCACCCCTCCACTTT.